This TCR beta chain stems from a study of blood T cell repertoires in COVID-19. This CDR3 region has 14 residues. With 9 bases removed from V and 6 bases from J, the gap between germline ends came to 19 bases. Germline CDR1 and CDR2: SNHLY and FYNNEI. Method: immunoSEQ multiplex PCR; TCRdb's copy keeps in-frame clones and lacks some. The sample has 170,000 or so clones, around nine tenths seen once. Specimen: peripheral blood. The rearrangement uses TRBV2 and TRBJ2-3; D possibly corresponds to TRBD2 (5 bases). The origin of this receptor is a woman aged 18-30 years who had recovered from COVID-19. The CDR3 region has the DNA TGTGCCAGTTGCCTCAGCCGGGATAAGGATACGCAGTATTTT. It codes for CASCLSRDKDTQYF. Drawing the rest from reference TRBV2 and TRBJ2-3, the complete variable domain is EPEVTQTPSHQVTQMGQEVILRCVPISNHLYFYWYRQILGQKVEFLVSFYNNEISEKSEIFDDQFSVERPDGSNFTLKIRSTKLEDSAMYFCASCLSRDKDTQYFGPGTRLTVL.